The next 2 T cell receptor beta chains were all read from a single sample in a study of blood T cell repertoires in COVID-19. Sequencing used immunoSEQ multiplex PCR; TCRdb keeps in-frame clones, though not all of them. Seen here are fewer than 200,000 clones, roughly 85% observed once, and the top ten hold less than 30%. The sample consisted of peripheral blood. The receptors derive from a woman in her seventies with acute or convalescent COVID-19.

This chain joins TRBV11-2 and TRBJ2-2, with 11 positions matching TRBD2. The length of the CDR3 is 17 residues. With V trimmed by 2 bases and J by 3 bases, 5 bases remained unmatched. Germline-derived CDR1 and CDR2 are SGHAT and FQNNGV. The CDR3 is CASSLSRLAGYTGELFF. CDR3 in DNA: TGTGCCAGCAGCTTATCTCGACTAGCGGGGTACACCGGGGAGCTGTTTTTT.

This chain connects TRBV5-1 to TRBJ2-2; no clear D gene. Trimming pared 4 bases from V and 2 bases from J, leaving 15 bases between. The CDR3 extends over 16 amino acids. Germline assignment: CDR1 SGHRS and CDR2 YFSETQ. CDR3 in amino acids: CASSPRQARNTGELFF. CDR3 nucleotides: TGCGCCAGCAGCCCCCGTCAAGCCCGTAACACCGGGGAGCTGTTTTTT.